Shown below are 7 T cell receptor beta chains from a single sample sequenced in a study of blood T cell repertoires in COVID-19. TCRdb's copy holds only in-frame clones and misses some; the assay was immunoSEQ multiplex PCR. Among about 34,000 clones listed, more than 75% were seen once. The sample consisted of peripheral blood. The receptor source for this set is a woman in her fifties or sixties with acute or convalescent COVID-19.

This clone was observed a few times. V gene TRBV10-3 combines with J gene TRBJ1-1; D may be TRBD1 (6 bases). Deletions cut 7 bases from V and 8 bases from J, with 17 bases between. The length of the CDR3 is 13 residues. Germline CDR1 reads ENHRY; CDR2 reads SYGVKD. CDR3 in amino acids: CAIKVAGASEAFF. The CDR3 DNA sequence: TGTGCCATCAAGGTAGCGGGGGCATCGGAAGCTTTCTTT.

The V call is TRBV5-8, the J call TRBJ1-4; 9 nucleotides align to TRBD1. Losses at the gene ends were 3 bases for V and 7 bases for J; bases not matched to a gene: 13. This CDR3 region has 17 residues. The germline V gene has CDR1 SGHTS and CDR2 YDEGEE. CDR3: CASSYLLNRGQGEKLFF. The CDR3 nucleotides read TGTGCCAGCAGCTACCTACTTAACAGGGGGCAGGGTGAAAAACTGTTTTTT.

The chain links TRBV18 to TRBJ2-5; D call uncertain. The V and J ends lost 6 bases and 2 bases respectively, with 10 bases between them. Germline lookup yields CDR1 KGHSH and CDR2 LQKENI. The CDR3 has 13 residues. The CDR3 region is CASSPREQETQYF. The CDR3 bases are TGTGCCAGCTCCCCTCGAGAGCAAGAGACCCAGTACTTC.

The chain combines TRBV19 with TRBJ1-5; possibly TRBD1 for D (5 bases). Germline-derived CDR1 and CDR2 are LNHDA and SQIVND (reference sequence). There are 14 residues in the CDR3. V was pared by 9 bases and J by 0 bases, with 12 bases between. Written as DNA, the CDR3 is TGTGCCAGCCGGGGGGGGTATAGCAATCAGCCCCAGCATTTT. Its protein is CASRGGYSNQPQHF.

The chain recombines TRBV21-1 with TRBJ2-3; the D call in the table, TRBD1, was not verified against the DNA. TRBV21-1 corresponds to a pseudogene. The CDR3 is made up of 19 amino acids. Here the CDR3 reads CASSKESPSDRGSTDTQYF. CDR3 DNA: TGTGCCAGCAGCAAAGAATCTCCTTCGGACAGGGGCAGCACAGATACGCAGTATTTT.

The J gene is TRBJ2-5, the V gene TRBV5-5, with D hard to call. This CDR3 spans 15 amino acids. The V gene lost 2 bases and the J gene lost 1 base, with 12 bases spanning the gap. Germline CDR1 reads SGHKS; CDR2 reads YYEKEE (reference sequence). The CDR3: CASSLNSGLQETQYF. CDR3 DNA sequence: TGTGCCAGCAGCTTAAATTCAGGCCTCCAAGAGACCCAGTACTTC. Looking up the rest from reference TRBV5-5 and TRBJ2-5 gives the full variable domain: DAGVTQSPTHLIKTRGQQVTLRCSPISGHKSVSWYQQVLGQGPQFIFQYYEKEERGRGNFPDRFSARQFPNYSSELNVNALLLGDSALYLCASSLNSGLQETQYFGPGTRLLVL.

For the CDR3, the DNA is TGTGCCAGTAGTATGTATACAGACTCTGGGGCCAACGTCCTGACTTTC. Protein sequence: CASSMYTDSGANVLTF. The chain uses TRBV19 and TRBJ2-6, with D hard to call. V was shortened by 3 bases and J by 0 bases, with 9 bases between the two germline ends. Germline V gives CDR1 LNHDA, CDR2 SQIVND (reference sequence). CDR3 length: 16 residues. Drawing the rest from reference TRBV19 and TRBJ2-6, the complete variable domain is DGGITQSPKYLFRKEGQNVTLSCEQNLNHDAMYWYRQDPGQGLRLIYYSQIVNDFQKGDIAEGYSVSREKKESFPLTVTSAQKNPTAFYLCASSMYTDSGANVLTFGAGSRLTVL.